This T cell receptor beta chain emerged from a study of early stage breast cancer tumors (dated by TCRdb to about 2017). Study-level background: Of the 15 or so invasive breast tumors, approximately 11 were found to be estrogen receptor-positive, progesterone receptor-positive and HER2-negative. Eight of the 12 ER+/PR+/HER2- tumors were invasive ductal carcinomas, while the other four were invasive lobular carcinomas. A read coverage of roughly 10-fold per sample was achieved on average. Across all samples, more than 2.5 million templates representing roughly 1 million unique clonotypes were detected. Overall study outcomes, separate from this receptor: Bulk genomic DNA sequencing of unsorted cells missed chain pairing and functional markers such as CD4, CD8 and FOXP3. Repertoires from blood and normal breast were more alike than repertoires from blood and tumor, and in about 85% of the 16 patients, comparing each tissue with blood separated tumor from normal. Enriched TCRB sequences shared across patients were mostly commonly generated sequences, unlikely to play an important role in the tumor microenvironment. The small cohort size prevented analysis by tumor subtype. Compared with adjacent normal breast tissue, tumors had around 2.6-fold higher T cell density and higher clonality.

The study profiled bulk TCR beta-chain repertoires in matched peripheral blood, tumor and adjacent normal breast tissue taken from about 15 patients with early-stage breast cancer. Before surgery, roughly 4.5-10 mL of whole blood was collected in EDTA tubes and processed within 2 hours. Peripheral blood mononuclear cells were isolated by Ficoll-Paque centrifugation in SepMate-50 tubes. PBMCs were cryopreserved in aliquots of about 1.8 to 4.5 million cells in about 90% FBS with 10% DMSO and kept in liquid nitrogen. The Qiagen AllPrep DNA/RNA Mini kit was used for genomic DNA extraction. Comments on this clone: What this receptor recognizes is not known. No base quality values were provided; no much bigger clone lies one nucleotide off.

Each sample was amplified as two independent genomic DNA replicates: 0.45 to 0.5 ug for blood and approximately 1.5 ug for tumor or normal breast. Following the manufacturer's instructions, the ImmunoSeq Intro kit was used to carry out TCRB sequencing on genomic DNA. The multiplex PCR ran for around 30 cycles using proprietary primers and spike-in control sequences for absolute quantification. Single-end 150-bp reads were used to sequence an 87-bp fragment covering the CDR3 and the flanking V and J genes. Seven samples, each with two replicates, were multiplexed per lane of an Illumina MiSeq using version 3.0 chemistry. The authors' pipeline ran thus. The vendor's proprietary pipeline processed the raw data and merged both replicates into a single result for each sample. Clonotypes were defined as productive rearrangements sharing the V-gene family, CDR3 amino acid sequence and J-gene segment. Clonality was calculated as 1 minus the normalized Shannon entropy (Pielou evenness) of TCRB abundances. T cell density was estimated by dividing total templates by the number of input cells inferred from the DNA input amount. Recon was used with default parameters to estimate total repertoire diversity and clonality. Clonotypes with over 0.1% abundance in tumor and at least 32-fold higher abundance in tumor than in normal breast were defined as tumor-enriched. In its TCRdb copy, this immuneACCESS table keeps in-frame sequences only and misses some clones. Where compared with another copy, unresolved V genes explain less than half of these, and the others have no known cause. V, J and clone size derive from that table, while D and trimming were established from the DNA sequence. The sample table lists 70,000 or so clones, around 80% of them with a count of one. About 4.5% of the sample rests with the top ten.

The receptor was derived from a person aged 40 to 49 with breast cancer. The sample comprised blood.

The CDR3 protein is CASSFNGPNEKLFF. Read as DNA, the sequence is TGTGCCAGCAGCTTTAACGGGCCAAATGAAAAACTGTTTTTT. The chain links TRBV11-2 with TRBJ1-4; too little of a D gene remains to name it. CDR1 and CDR2 were assigned from the germline V gene as SGHAT and FQNNGV. The V and J ends are trimmed by 3 bases and 5 bases, leaving 10 bases between them. Its CDR3 holds 14 amino acids, cysteine through phenylalanine. Only the CDR3 part of the read is kept: 42 bases, read in frame from the first base.